The TCR beta chain described here comes from a study of technical replicates of blood from a few donors. The method was immunoSEQ multiplex PCR; TCRdb's version includes in-frame clones alone and lacks a portion of them. The data contain some 80,000 clones, roughly 77% of them singletons. Germline V gives CDR1 MGHRA, CDR2 YSYEKL. This CDR3 is built from 16 residues. Between the trimmed V and J ends, which lost 0 bases and 9 bases, there was a span of 20 bases. This clone has more than one count but fewer than ten. The sequencing sample was made of PBMCs. The chain uses TRBV4-1 and TRBJ1-2; D might be TRBD1 (6 bases). The TCR sequence derives from a human donor in good health. Some clones in this sample may be carry-over from other donors' samples. CDR3 residues: CASSQDTPGQGIRYTF. The CDR3 DNA sequence: TGCGCCAGCAGCCAAGATACCCCCGGGCAGGGGATACGCTACACCTTC.